This record looks at one T cell receptor (beta chain) sequence and its context. Its antigen is not yet known. Base qualities are not provided; no much larger clone lies one nucleotide away. This sample was included in a study of cytomegalovirus exposure and HLA in healthy donors (dated by TCRdb to 2016 to 2017). With respect to the entire study: An earlier analysis of roughly 610 of the donors reported 276 Gb of sequence data and some 110 million unique TCR beta sequences obtained from approximately 180 million T cells. An early release covering 550 to 700 HLA-typed donors comprised roughly 300 gigabases of sequencing data and tens of millions of unique TCR sequences. Among the roughly 430 genotyped donors, 75% to 90% belonged to the genetic ancestry cluster associated with self-reported Caucasian donors. The aim of the study was to test whether cataloging public T cell receptors could identify signatures of past pathogen exposure. The study used immunosequencing to profile the T cell repertoires of several hundred subjects and linked those repertoires to cytomegalovirus serostatus. A separate validation cohort of 100 to 150 different subjects was used in addition to the roughly 720-subject first cohort. High-throughput TCR immunosequencing, statistical association of individual TCRs with disease status, and machine learning were combined to predict cytomegalovirus infection status. To study patterns of TCR occurrence, a later analysis re-analyzed previously published TCR beta repertoires from more than 550 donors and added high-resolution HLA genotyping. The later analysis used no new phenotypic data to find candidate immune exposures, relying instead on TCR beta sequences and their occurrence across donors. In an earlier analysis of more than 550 of the donors, high-throughput TCR beta sequencing was used to judge whether each TCR beta V gene segment behaved as functional or pseudogenic. Alongside the repertoire data, information on donor age, sex, ethnicity and CMV serostatus was compiled. A later genetic analysis used genome-wide SNP genotypes for about three fifths of the 666 donors, treating that subset as a discovery cohort. Every discovery cohort repertoire had been produced on one sequencing platform. HLA typing included class I and class II loci at four-digit resolution. The number of donors typed differed by locus, with roughly 629-640 for A, B, C, DRB1 and DQB1, around 520 for DQA1, approximately 570 for DPA1, and around 450 for DPB1. Five DR-DQ haplotypes were treated as single units for association and clustering because of strong linkage in the cohort. Among roughly 400 genotyped donors of the cohort, an average of 235,054 unique TCR beta nucleotide sequences were sequenced per donor, 15% to 20% of them non-productive.

The library was produced with the immunoSEQ multiplex PCR assay. For the multiplex PCR, a mixture combining 60 forward primers for TCR Vbeta segments and 13 reverse primers for TCR Jbeta segments was used. Amplification of the CDR3 region of rearranged TCR beta genes was performed with a multiplex PCR assay on genomic DNA. The Illumina HiSeq System was used to sequence the amplified TCR beta libraries as 87-base-pair reads. Regarding the original processing steps: A later analysis tallied approximately 87 million unique TCR beta chains across the 666 repertoires, and some 10 million of those chains were shared by two or more donors. Raw reads were error-corrected and collapsed into unique sequences with a nearest-neighbor algorithm that merged closely related sequences to remove PCR and sequencing errors. CDR3 sequences were aligned to IMGT reference sequences to assign V, D and J gene segments. For a sequence to be retained, at least a six-nucleotide match to both a V gene segment and a J gene segment was required. A rearrangement counted as productive if the CDR3 had no stop codons and remained in frame with V and J, and every other rearrangement counted as non-productive. Following IMGT convention, CDR3 was defined as the stretch from the second conserved V-encoded cysteine to the conserved J-encoded phenylalanine. The earlier analysis of about 610 of the donors excluded sequences that lacked an unambiguous match to a single V gene segment. An earlier analysis of approximately 590 of the donors called V segments functional above 56.7% productive rearrangements and segregating when the between-donor standard deviation exceeded 5%. To diagnose cytomegalovirus status from the catalog of TCR beta chain sequences, a statistical classification framework was built. In a later analysis, TCR nucleotide sequences were compared against IMGT/GENE-DB human TR gene sequences so that V and J genes could be assigned. A later analysis assigned CDR3 sequences and most-parsimonious VDJ recombination scenarios with the TCRdist pipeline. In a later analysis, each TCR beta chain was defined by its CDR3 amino acid sequence together with its V-gene family, and reads lacking a unique V-gene family were excluded. To address suspected cross-contamination and a sequencing artifact, a later analysis removed a few hundred highly shared, low-generation-probability nucleotide sequences. In a later analysis, a clonal expansion index for each public chain was calculated from normalized within-repertoire ranks of inferred template counts. A later analysis computed generation probabilities with a VDJ recombination model fitted to out-of-frame rearrangements, and checked the results against IGoR. Hypergeometric tests were used in a later analysis to score TCR-TCR, TCR-HLA and TCR-CMV co-occurrence, with a repertoire-size bias correction applied to the TCR pairs. In a later analysis, false discovery rates were estimated by permuting HLA or CMV assignments 20 times. A later analysis grouped co-occurring TCRs with DBSCAN, adding TCRdist sequence similarity when clustering within HLA-allele-positive subsets. Co-occurrence clustering excluded repertoires with fewer than 30,000 or more than 120,000 public chains, plus five with anomalous nucleotide sharing. TCRdb retrieved this table from immuneACCESS and kept in-frame rearrangements only. Not all clones are present; in checked studies, unresolved V genes account for under half, and no reason is known for the remainder. V and J calls and clone size are copied from that table; D and trimming were computed from the DNA. For this sample there are fewer than 80,000 clones; around 80% appear just once. The ten largest make up around 2.5% of the sample.

General conclusions and limits of the study: Compared with the roughly 720-donor mean, donors in an Asian-associated ancestry cluster had fewer N-insertions in productive TCRs, according to a later genetic analysis. Strong co-occurrence of HLA alleles, especially DR and DQ, made assigning TCR associations to individual alleles difficult. The sequencing pipeline was judged likely to have produced a cluster of highly shared sequence variants as a technical artifact. A further reported finding was that TCR beta sequences accurately predicted the HLA-A and HLA-B alleles for most subjects in the first cohort. Roughly uniform sequencing depth across donors was assumed in presence/absence analyses, although this assumption may not hold. In a later analysis, TCR association rates were found to vary across HLA loci, with the most associated TCRs seen for DRB1 alleles and the fewest for HLA-C alleles. The earlier analysis of 587 of the donors excluded about 16 rarely observed V segments, including chromosome 9 orphons, because counts were too low. According to a later analysis, most CMV-associated TCR beta chains appeared to be HLA-restricted, and the HLA associations seemed to be driven largely by CMV exposure. A later analysis associated 17,000 or so TCR beta sequences with specific HLA alleles at a false discovery rate of 0.05. V-gene and J-gene trimming of TCR beta chains was associated with a missense DCLRE1C variant in a later genetic analysis, and the association was replicated in an independent cohort. A later analysis found that HLA-associated TCR beta chains were more clonally expanded and had lower generation probabilities than equally common non-associated chains. Several of the top co-occurrence clusters appeared to be linked to parvovirus B19, influenza, CMV and Epstein-Barr virus, according to a later analysis. The study listed over 150 TCR beta chains as associated with cytomegalovirus. In vitro tests confirmed that three of the cytomegalovirus-associated TCR beta chains recognize cytomegalovirus antigens. Most TCR sequences were observed very rarely across donors, whereas some public TCRs were present in many individuals. Only TCR beta chains were sequenced in this cohort, and the absence of alpha or paired-chain data limited detectable features. The authors suggested that the approach could potentially be generalized to other disease states and immunological phenotypes. Linkage disequilibrium might explain the correlated functional status among segregating V segments, but an unknown experimental factor could not be ruled out. For the cohort, immune exposure information was limited to CMV serostatus. Because the 87-base-pair reads could not distinguish some IMGT-functional V segments, including TRBV6-2 and TRBV6-3, those segments were excluded. HLA typing was unavailable for some donors at each locus, so association tests used only the typed subset. In both the original and validation cohorts, the classifier was reported to diagnose cytomegalovirus status with high specificity and sensitivity. In an earlier analysis of more than 450 of the donors, most TCR beta V segments were observed in productive rearrangements about 87% or about 30% of the time, broadly matching IMGT annotations.

For CDR1 and CDR2, the germline V gene (reference sequence) lists GTSNPN and SVGIG. Inclusive of the bounding cysteine and phenylalanine, the CDR3 is 12 residues long. Just CDR3 DNA is preserved here, 36 bases in frame from base 1. V sheds 4 bases and J sheds 7 bases, leaving 8 bases between their ends. The cohort was made up of approximately 670 healthy bone marrow donors. All cohort members were sampled while nominally healthy, although unrecorded immune exposures were likely present. The donor was CMV seronegative and was included in the group of 352 seronegative cohort members. Each donor provided a peripheral blood sample, and peripheral blood mononuclear cells were used for TCR beta sequencing. The Qiagen DNeasy Blood Extraction Kit was used to extract genomic DNA from the blood cell samples.

The sequenced sample was PBMCs. This TCR was recovered from a man aged 25 to 40 in good health and CMV-seronegative. The V and J genes are TRBV30 and TRBJ1-6, with TRBD1 perhaps the D gene, on 6 matching bases. The CDR3 amino acid sequence is: CAWNRENSPLHF. The nucleotide sequence is TGTGCCTGGAACAGGGAAAATTCACCCCTCCACTTT.